This T cell receptor (beta chain) was observed in a study of blood T cells in healthy people across ages. Study results and limitations: Older individuals had lower TCR beta diversity per million T cells (the decline was roughly linear). Diversity was higher, and naive CD4+ cells more numerous, in long-lived donors than in aged donors.

This clonotype was observed a few times. Its antigen is unidentified. The V segment lost 6 bases and the J segment 5 bases; nucleotides outside the gene matches: 9. The germline gives CDR1 SNHLY, CDR2 FYNNEI. CDR3 length: 15 residues. Per-sample PBMC isolation yielded at least 6.5 million cells. A second PCR of about 6 to 12 cycles used a sample-barcoded 5' primer and a J-beta primer mix. TCRdb itself ran the 5' RACE reads through MiXCR, one entry per CDR3 protein. Of about 1.8 million distinct CDR3 sequences in the sample, roughly 50% were seen once. The chain combines TRBV2 with TRBJ2-5, with 10 positions matching TRBD2. Input material: blood. The receptor was derived from a woman aged 40 to 50 in good health. As DNA, the CDR3 is TGTGCCAGCAGACCCAACGGACTAGCGGTTGAGACCCAGTACTTC. Translation: CASRPNGLAVETQYF.